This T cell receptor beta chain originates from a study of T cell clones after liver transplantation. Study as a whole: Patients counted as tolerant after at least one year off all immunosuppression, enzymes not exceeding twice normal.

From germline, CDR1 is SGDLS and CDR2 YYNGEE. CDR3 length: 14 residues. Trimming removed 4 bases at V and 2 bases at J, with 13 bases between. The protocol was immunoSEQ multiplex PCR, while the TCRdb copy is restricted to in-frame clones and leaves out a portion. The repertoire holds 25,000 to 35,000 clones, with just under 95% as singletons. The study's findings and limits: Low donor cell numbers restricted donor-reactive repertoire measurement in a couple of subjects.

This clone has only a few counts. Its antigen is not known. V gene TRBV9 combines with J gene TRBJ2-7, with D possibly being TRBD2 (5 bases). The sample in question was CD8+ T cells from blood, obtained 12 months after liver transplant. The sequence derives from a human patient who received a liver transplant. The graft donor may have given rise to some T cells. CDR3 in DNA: TGTGCCAGCAGCCCCGGAGGTTCCCCCTACGAGCAGTACTTC. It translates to CASSPGGSPYEQYF.